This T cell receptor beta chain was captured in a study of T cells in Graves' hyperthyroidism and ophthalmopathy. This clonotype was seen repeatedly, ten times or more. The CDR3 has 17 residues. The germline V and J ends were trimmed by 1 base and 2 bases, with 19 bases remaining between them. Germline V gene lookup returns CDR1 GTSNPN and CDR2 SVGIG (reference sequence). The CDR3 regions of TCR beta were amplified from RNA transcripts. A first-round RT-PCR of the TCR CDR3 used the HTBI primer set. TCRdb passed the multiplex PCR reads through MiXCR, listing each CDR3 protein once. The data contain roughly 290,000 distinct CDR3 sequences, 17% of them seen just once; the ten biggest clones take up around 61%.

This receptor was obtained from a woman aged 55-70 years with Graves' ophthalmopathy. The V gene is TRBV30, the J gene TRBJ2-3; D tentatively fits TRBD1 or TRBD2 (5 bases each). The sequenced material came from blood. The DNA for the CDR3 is TGTGCCTGGAGTGGGGTTTACCCGGGACGGAACACAGATACGCAGTATTTT. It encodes CAWSGVYPGRNTDTQYF.